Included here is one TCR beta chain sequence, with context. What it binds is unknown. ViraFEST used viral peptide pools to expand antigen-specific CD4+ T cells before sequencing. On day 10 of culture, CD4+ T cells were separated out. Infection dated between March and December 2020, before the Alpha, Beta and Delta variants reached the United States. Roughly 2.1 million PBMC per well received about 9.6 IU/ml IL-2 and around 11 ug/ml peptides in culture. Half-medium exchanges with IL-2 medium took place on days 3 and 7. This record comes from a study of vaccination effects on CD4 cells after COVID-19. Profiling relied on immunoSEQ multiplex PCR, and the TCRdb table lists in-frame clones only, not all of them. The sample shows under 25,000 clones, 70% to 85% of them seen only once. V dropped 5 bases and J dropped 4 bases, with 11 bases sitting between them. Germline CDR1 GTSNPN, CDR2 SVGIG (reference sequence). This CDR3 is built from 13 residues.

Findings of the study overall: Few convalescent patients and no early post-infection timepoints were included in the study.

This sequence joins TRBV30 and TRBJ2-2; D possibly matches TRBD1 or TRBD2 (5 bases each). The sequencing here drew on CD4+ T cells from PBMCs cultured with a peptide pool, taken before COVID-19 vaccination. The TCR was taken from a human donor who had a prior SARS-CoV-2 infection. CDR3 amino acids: CAWGQGTTGELFF. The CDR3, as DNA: TGTGCCTGGGGACAAGGGACCACCGGGGAGCTGTTTTTT.